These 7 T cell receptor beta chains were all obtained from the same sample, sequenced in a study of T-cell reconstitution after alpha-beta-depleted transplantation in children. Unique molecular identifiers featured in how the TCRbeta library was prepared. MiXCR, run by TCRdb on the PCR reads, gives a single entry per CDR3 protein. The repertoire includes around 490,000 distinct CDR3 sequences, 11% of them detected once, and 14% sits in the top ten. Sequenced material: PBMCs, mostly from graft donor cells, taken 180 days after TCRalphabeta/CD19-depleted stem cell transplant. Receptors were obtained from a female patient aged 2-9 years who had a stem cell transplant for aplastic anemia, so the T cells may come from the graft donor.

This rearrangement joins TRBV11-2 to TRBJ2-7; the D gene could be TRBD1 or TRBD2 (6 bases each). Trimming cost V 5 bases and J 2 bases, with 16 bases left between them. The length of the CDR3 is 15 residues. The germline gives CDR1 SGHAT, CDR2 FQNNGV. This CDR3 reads CASSPRRGVTYEQYV. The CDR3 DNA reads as TGTGCCAGCAGCCCGAGGAGGGGGGTAACCTACGAGCAGTACGTC.

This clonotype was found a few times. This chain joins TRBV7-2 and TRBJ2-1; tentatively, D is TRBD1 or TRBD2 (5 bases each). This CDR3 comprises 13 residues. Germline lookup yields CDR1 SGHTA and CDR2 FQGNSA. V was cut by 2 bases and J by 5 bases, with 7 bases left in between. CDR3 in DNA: TGTGCCAGCAGCTTAATGGGGGACAATGAGCAGTTCTTC. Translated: CASSLMGDNEQFF.

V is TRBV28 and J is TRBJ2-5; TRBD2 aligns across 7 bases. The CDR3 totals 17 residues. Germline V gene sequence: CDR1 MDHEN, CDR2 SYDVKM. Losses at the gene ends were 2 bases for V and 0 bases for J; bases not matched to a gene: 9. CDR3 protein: CASSLIRASGYQETQYF. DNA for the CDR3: TGTGCCAGCAGTTTAATTAGGGCTAGCGGATACCAAGAGACCCAGTACTTC.

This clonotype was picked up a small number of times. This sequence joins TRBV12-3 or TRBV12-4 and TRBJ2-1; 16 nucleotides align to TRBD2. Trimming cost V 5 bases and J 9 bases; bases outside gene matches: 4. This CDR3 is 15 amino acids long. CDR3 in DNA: TGTGCCAGCAGTATCGGGACTAGCGGGAGGGGTGAGCAGTTCTTC. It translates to CASSIGTSGRGEQFF.

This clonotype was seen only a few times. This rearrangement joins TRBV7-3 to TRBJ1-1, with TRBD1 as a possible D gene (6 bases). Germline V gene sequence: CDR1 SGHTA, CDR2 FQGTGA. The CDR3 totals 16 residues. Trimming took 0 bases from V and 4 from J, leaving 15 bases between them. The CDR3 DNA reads TGTGCCAGCAGCTTAACGGGGGGGGCTGGGAGCACTGAAGCTTTCTTT. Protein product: CASSLTGGAGSTEAFF.

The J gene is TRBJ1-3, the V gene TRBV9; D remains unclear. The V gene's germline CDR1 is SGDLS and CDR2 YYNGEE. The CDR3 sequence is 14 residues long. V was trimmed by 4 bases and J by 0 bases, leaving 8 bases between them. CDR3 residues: CASSNTYSGNTIYF. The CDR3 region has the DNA TGTGCCAGCAGCAACACCTACTCTGGAAACACCATATATTTT.

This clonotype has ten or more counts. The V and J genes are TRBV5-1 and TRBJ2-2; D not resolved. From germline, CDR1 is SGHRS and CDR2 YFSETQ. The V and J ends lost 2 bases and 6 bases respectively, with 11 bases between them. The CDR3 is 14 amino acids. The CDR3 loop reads CASSLIGPPGELFF. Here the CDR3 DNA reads TGCGCCAGCAGCTTAATCGGGCCCCCCGGGGAGCTGTTTTTT.